Listed here are 31 T cell receptor beta chains from one sample, sequenced in a study of CD8+ T cells in alopecia areata. The treatment was: oral pan-JAK inhibitor, 5-10 mg twice daily. Following extraction, RNA underwent reverse transcription to cDNA, which served as the sequencing template. Libraries were prepared by immunoSEQ multiplex PCR; TCRdb keeps only in-frame clonotypes and omits some of them. The table lists about 92,000 clones, 40% to 50% of them singletons, with roughly a sixth in the top ten. The sample in question was CD8+ T cells sorted from blood, obtained at week 24, from a patient treated with tofacitinib. All receptors come from a human donor with alopecia areata.

The V and J genes are TRBV6-6 and TRBJ1-5; D is uncertain. Germline CDR1 is MNHNY and CDR2 is SVGAGI (reference sequence). This CDR3 comprises 12 residues. The V end lost 3 bases, the J end lost 5 bases, and 5 bases lay between the germline ends. CDR3 sequence (DNA): TGTGCCAGCAGTTATTTGTATCAGCCCCAGCATTTT. Amino acids: CASSYLYQPQHF.

The chain combines TRBV30 with TRBJ1-4; tentative D call: TRBD1 (6 bases). The germline V and J ends were trimmed by 0 bases and 8 bases, with 13 bases remaining between them. Germline CDR1 and CDR2: GTSNPN and SVGIG (reference sequence). The CDR3 is 14 residues long. This CDR3 is CAWSVTGMEEKLFF. CDR3 nucleotides: TGTGCCTGGAGTGTAACAGGGATGGAAGAAAAACTGTTTTTT.

The rearrangement joins TRBV11-2 to TRBJ2-5; 9 bases agree with TRBD1. The J segment lost 6 bases and the V segment lost 0 bases, leaving 5 bases of the junction unmatched. Germline assignment: CDR1 SGHAT and CDR2 FQNNGV. The CDR3 loop spans 15 amino acids. The CDR3 loop reads CASSLEWGTGKTQYF. In nucleotides, the CDR3 is TGTGCCAGCAGCTTAGAGTGGGGGACAGGGAAGACCCAGTACTTC.

This clone was observed a few times. The V gene is TRBV25-1, the J gene TRBJ2-1, with D possibly matching TRBD2 (5 bases). Per the germline V gene, CDR1 is MGHDK and CDR2 is SYGVNS. The CDR3 loop spans 16 amino acids. V dropped 2 bases and J dropped 7 bases, with 18 bases sitting between them. The CDR3 DNA reads as TGTGCCAGCAGTGAACTCCCCGGGCTAGCAGTAAATGAGCAGTTCTTC. Protein product: CASSELPGLAVNEQFF. Using reference TRBV25-1 and TRBJ2-1 for the parts outside the CDR3, the full variable domain is EADIYQTPRYLVIGTGKKITLECSQTMGHDKMYWYQQDPGMELHLIHYSYGVNSTEKGDLSSESTVSRIRTEHFPLTLESARPSHTSQYLCASSELPGLAVNEQFFGPGTRLTVL.

In its sample, this clone was seen once. The V and J genes are TRBV6-6 and TRBJ1-5; 11 bases are a match to TRBD1. The CDR3 runs to 16 residues. Germline V gives CDR1 MNHNY, CDR2 SVGAGI (reference sequence). The V and J ends lost 5 bases and 7 bases, in that order; junction bases with no gene match: 10. CDR3 DNA: TGTGCCAGCAGTCTTACCGGGACAGGGGGTGGACAGCCCCAGCATTTT. Amino acid sequence: CASSLTGTGGGQPQHF.

This clone has a handful of counts. The V and J genes are TRBV29-1 and TRBJ2-5; D possibly uses TRBD1 or TRBD2 (5 bases each). Germline assignment: CDR1 SQVTM and CDR2 ANQGSEA. Trimming shortened V by 0 bases and J by 1 base, and 15 bases separated the two germline ends. This CDR3 comprises 16 residues. The CDR3 nucleotides read TGCAGCGTTGAAGATCTTGTAGAGGGGCTCCAAGAGACCCAGTACTTC. Its translation: CSVEDLVEGLQETQYF.

The genes are TRBV7-3 and TRBJ2-5; TRBD2 aligns across 15 bases. The CDR3 sequence is 19 residues long. Unmatched junction bases numbered 8, after V lost 0 bases and J lost 3 bases. The germline CDR1 and CDR2 sequences are SGHTA and FQGTGA. DNA of the CDR3: TGTGCCAGCAGCTTAACCGGACTAGCGGGAGGGCCCGTTAAAGAGACCCAGTACTTC. Translation: CASSLTGLAGGPVKETQYF.

The chain uses TRBV30 and TRBJ2-7, with TRBD1 matching 9 bases. The CDR3 is 14 amino acids. In germline, CDR1 is GTSNPN, CDR2 SVGIG (reference sequence). The V segment lost 5 bases and the J segment 2 bases; nucleotides outside the gene matches: 7. The CDR3 sequence is CAWGWGQGPYEQYF. The CDR3 DNA reads as TGTGCCTGGGGCTGGGGACAGGGTCCCTACGAGCAGTACTTC.

The chain recombines TRBV19 with TRBJ1-2; D remains unclear. V shed 2 bases and J shed 2 bases, with 15 bases lying between them. This CDR3 has 16 amino acids. Germline-derived CDR1 and CDR2 are LNHDA and SQIVND (reference sequence). The CDR3 sequence is CASSIPPVGENYGYTF. CDR3 nucleotide sequence: TGTGCCAGTAGTATACCGCCCGTCGGAGAGAACTATGGCTACACCTTC.

The chain is built from TRBV27 and TRBJ2-7; no definite D call. The CDR3 contains 14 residues. The V and J ends lost 5 bases and 2 bases respectively, with 13 bases between them. Germline lookup yields CDR1 MNHEY and CDR2 SMNVEV (reference sequence). CDR3 in DNA: TGTGCCAGCAGTCCCCGTGCTGGAACCTACGAGCAGTACTTC. The encoded protein is CASSPRAGTYEQYF.

V gene TRBV4-1 combines with J gene TRBJ2-7; no reliable D call. Trimming took off 0 bases at V and 0 bases at J, with 12 bases between the two ends. The germline gives CDR1 MGHRA, CDR2 YSYEKL. The CDR3 loop spans 16 amino acids. The CDR3 region has the DNA TGCGCCAGCAGCCAAGATCTATGGACGGGCTCCTACGAGCAGTACTTC. Protein: CASSQDLWTGSYEQYF.

The chain employs TRBV15 and TRBJ2-1; the D is unclear. Germline V gives CDR1 LNHNV, CDR2 YYDKDF (reference sequence). Deletions cut 5 bases from V and 9 bases from J, with 8 bases between. This CDR3 is 11 amino acids long. The CDR3 nucleotides read TGTGCCACCAGCCGCCCCGGTGAGCAGTTCTTC. Translating it yields CATSRPGEQFF.

This chain joins TRBV4-1 and TRBJ1-5; no clear D. CDR1 and CDR2 from the germline V gene are MGHRA and YSYEKL. The CDR3 is made up of 15 amino acids. The V end was cut by 0 bases, the J end by 5 bases, with 11 bases between. The CDR3, as DNA: TGCGCCAGCAGCCAAGACGCCGGGGAACATCAGCCCCAGCATTTT. Amino acid sequence: CASSQDAGEHQPQHF.

The CDR3 sequence is CASSVGDSKGYGYTF. CDR3 DNA sequence: TGTGCCAGCAGCGTAGGGGATTCCAAAGGATACGGCTACACCTTC. The V and J genes are TRBV9 and TRBJ1-2; D is ambiguous. CDR1 and CDR2 from the germline V gene are SGDLS and YYNGEE. The length of the CDR3 is 15 residues. V was clipped by 0 bases and J by 8 bases, with 17 bases between them.

The rearrangement uses TRBV30 and TRBJ2-7, with 9 positions matching TRBD1. The CDR3 runs to 16 residues. V lost 2 bases to trimming and J lost 3 bases; unmatched junction nucleotides: 11. Germline loops: CDR1 GTSNPN, CDR2 SVGIG (reference sequence). CDR3 loop: CAWSIGQGTFYYEQYF. The DNA of the CDR3 is TGTGCCTGGAGTATCGGACAGGGGACGTTTTACTACGAGCAGTACTTC.

This clone has a single count. CDR3 residues: CASSYLAGGLGEQYF. The CDR3 DNA follows: TGTGCCAGCAGTTACCTTGCGGGAGGGCTGGGGGAGCAGTACTTC. The chain uses TRBV6-5 and TRBJ2-7, with 9 bases that match TRBD2. The CDR3 length is 15 residues. Germline V gives CDR1 MNHEY, CDR2 SVGAGI. V lost 2 bases, J lost 7 bases, and 9 bases stayed unmatched.

The V call is TRBV7-2, the J call TRBJ2-7; D is unresolved. Germline CDR1 reads SGHTA; CDR2 reads FQGNSA. Trimming stripped 5 bases from V and 4 bases from J, with 9 bases between. CDR3 size: 12 residues. The chain's CDR3 is CASSPGLYEQYF. The CDR3 coding sequence is TGTGCCAGCAGCCCAGGTTTATACGAGCAGTACTTC. The entire variable domain, with the rest obtained from reference TRBV7-2 and TRBJ2-7, is as follows: GAGVSQSPSNKVTEKGKDVELRCDPISGHTALYWYRQSLGQGLEFLIYFQGNSAPDKSGLPSDRFSAERTGGSVSTLTIQRTQQEDSAVYLCASSPGLYEQYFGPGTRLTVT.

DNA for the CDR3: TGTGCCACCAGCACCAGCGGGCGGGAGGGGGGCACAGATACGCAGTATTTT. Protein sequence: CATSTSGREGGTDTQYF. V is TRBV15 and J is TRBJ2-3; 9 nucleotides line up with TRBD2. CDR3 size: 17 residues. Germline CDR1 reads LNHNV; CDR2 reads YYDKDF (reference sequence). The V segment lost 4 bases and the J segment 1 base; nucleotides outside the gene matches: 9.

Only one count was recorded for this clone. The chain couples TRBV30 to TRBJ2-3; a weak D match, TRBD1 (6 bases). Trimming removed 2 bases from V and 2 bases from J, with 23 bases in between. CDR1 is GTSNPN, CDR2 SVGIG, per germline (reference sequence). The CDR3 runs 18 residues. As DNA, the CDR3 is TGTGCCTGGAGTCCTCAAGACGGGACACTCCCTTACACAGATACGCAGTATTTT. It yields the protein CAWSPQDGTLPYTDTQYF.

The chain carries TRBV10-3 and TRBJ2-5; D gene uncertain. Trimming took 8 bases from V and 3 from J, leaving 13 bases between them. CDR1 is ENHRY and CDR2 is SYGVKD in the germline V gene. The length of the CDR3 is 13 residues. CDR3 DNA sequence: TGTGCCATCGCCACAGCACGGGAAGAGACCCAGTACTTC. Amino acid sequence: CAIATAREETQYF.

This clone is medium-sized. The V and J genes are TRBV7-2 and TRBJ2-7; TRBD2 might be the D (6 bases). V lost 4 bases and J 2 bases, leaving 15 bases between the germline ends. The germline CDR1 and CDR2 sequences are SGHTA and FQGNSA. CDR3 length: 15 residues. The CDR3 loop reads CASSWVEGPAYEQYF. The CDR3 DNA follows: TGTGCCAGCAGCTGGGTGGAGGGCCCGGCCTACGAGCAGTACTTC.

The V gene is TRBV18, the J gene TRBJ2-6; 9 nucleotides line up with TRBD2. The germline CDR1 and CDR2 sequences are KGHSH and LQKENI. The CDR3 extends over 18 amino acids. V shed 4 bases, J shed 0 bases, and the junction held 7 bases outside the gene matches. CDR3 sequence reads: CASSLEREEYSGANVLTF. The CDR3 DNA is TGTGCCAGCTCACTTGAGCGGGAGGAATACTCTGGGGCCAACGTCCTGACTTTC.

Regarding this clone: The sample holds other DNA sequences that translate to the same CDR3. This sequence joins TRBV11-3 and TRBJ1-1, with D unclear. Trimming removed 8 bases at V and 1 base at J, with 8 bases between. The germline V gene encodes CDR1 SGHNT and CDR2 YENEEA. The CDR3 spans 12 residues. This CDR3 reads CASSFGNTEAFF. Written as DNA, the CDR3 is TGTGCCAGCTCATTCGGGAACACTGAAGCTTTCTTT.

The rearrangement uses TRBV2 and TRBJ2-7; D is possibly TRBD1 (5 bases). The CDR3 has 14 residues. Trimming stripped 6 bases from V and 4 bases from J, with 16 bases between. Germline CDR1 is SNHLY and CDR2 is FYNNEI. The CDR3 loop is CASRGAYSIYEQYF. DNA of the CDR3: TGTGCCAGCAGAGGGGCCTATTCCATTTACGAGCAGTACTTC.

The V gene is TRBV7-9, the J gene TRBJ1-2, with D unresolved. The CDR3 extends over 13 amino acids. The V gene lost 4 bases and the J gene lost 3 bases, with 9 bases spanning the gap. Germline assignment: CDR1 SEHNR and CDR2 FQNEAQ (reference sequence). DNA of the CDR3: TGTGCCAGCAGCTCGGAGGAGGACTATGGCTACACCTTC. Translation: CASSSEEDYGYTF.

The chain combines TRBV9 with TRBJ2-6, with D possibly TRBD2 on 5 matching bases. The CDR3 is 13 residues long. Germline values: CDR1 SGDLS, CDR2 YYNGEE. V lost 7 bases and J 0 bases, leaving 5 bases between the germline ends. CDR3 sequence: CASRGSGANVLTF. CDR3 nucleotide sequence: TGTGCCAGCCGGGGCTCTGGGGCCAACGTCCTGACTTTC.

In this sample, this clone turned up a few times. The rearrangement joins TRBV11-2 to TRBJ1-4; D is possibly TRBD1 (6 bases). Trimming pared 4 bases from V and 3 bases from J, leaving 12 bases between. CDR1 is SGHAT, CDR2 FQNNGV, per germline. The CDR3 runs 15 residues. The DNA for the CDR3 is TGTGCCAGCAGCTCATCGGCAGGGGCTAATGAAAAACTGTTTTTT. Its protein product is CASSSSAGANEKLFF.

V and J are TRBV5-6 and TRBJ1-1; the D is unclear. V was cut by 0 bases and J by 1 base, with 4 bases left in between. The CDR3 runs to 13 residues. The V gene's germline CDR1 is SGHDT and CDR2 YYEEEE. CDR3 residues: CASSLAANTEAFF. DNA of the CDR3: TGTGCCAGCAGCTTGGCGGCGAACACTGAAGCTTTCTTT.

The rearrangement uses TRBV29-1 and TRBJ2-7; 10 bases fit TRBD1. Germline trimming cut 6 bases from V and 6 bases from J; bases unmatched to any gene: 11. Germline V gene data show CDR1 as SQVTM and CDR2 as ANQGSEA. The CDR3 contains 14 residues. The CDR3 protein is CSVHAGTGVGEQYF. The CDR3 DNA is TGCAGCGTCCACGCCGGGACAGGGGTAGGCGAGCAGTACTTC.

The V call is TRBV27, the J call TRBJ2-7; no firm D call. The germline gives CDR1 MNHEY, CDR2 SMNVEV (reference sequence). CDR3 length: 14 amino acids. Trimming pared 1 base from V and 5 bases from J, leaving 12 bases between. The chain's CDR3 is CASSLFSPLDEQYF. In nucleotides, the CDR3 is TGTGCCAGCAGTTTATTCTCGCCGCTGGACGAGCAGTACTTC.

The CDR3 loop reads CAWSFGTGISYEQYF. The CDR3, as DNA: TGTGCCTGGAGTTTCGGGACAGGTATTAGTTACGAGCAGTACTTC. The chain carries TRBV30 and TRBJ2-7, with TRBD1 identical over 8 bases. Looked up from germline, CDR1 is GTSNPN and CDR2 is SVGIG (reference sequence). The CDR3 has 15 residues. V shed 2 bases, J shed 4 bases, and the junction held 10 bases outside the gene matches.